The 26 T cell receptor beta chains listed next were all sequenced from one sample in a study of cytomegalovirus exposure and HLA in healthy donors (TCRdb year 2017). Preparation of the library involved the immunoSEQ multiplex PCR assay. For the multiplex PCR, a mixture combining 60 forward primers for TCR Vbeta segments and 13 reverse primers for TCR Jbeta segments was used. TCRdb mirrors the immuneACCESS table, restricted to in-frame sequences. Some clones are absent from its copies; in checked studies, under half trace to an unresolved V gene, and the reason for the others is unknown. The sample table holds fewer than 100,000 clones. The ten largest account for 3.8% of the sample. Source material: PBMCs. The receptor source for this set is a man between 18 and 35 years old in good health and CMV-seropositive.

The chain carries TRBV5-1 and TRBJ1-5; D is ambiguous. The CDR3 has 14 amino acids. Looked up from germline, CDR1 is SGHRS and CDR2 is YFSETQ. The V gene lost 3 bases and the J gene lost 6 bases, with 13 bases spanning the gap. CDR3 DNA: TGCGCCAGCAGCTCGGAGGGTGGCGTTCAGCCCCAGCATTTT. Amino acids: CASSSEGGVQPQHF.

The chain links TRBV5-1 to TRBJ1-2, with D perhaps matching TRBD1 (5 bases). CDR1 and CDR2 from the germline V gene are SGHRS and YFSETQ. Trimming removed 0 bases from V and 6 bases from J, with 15 bases in between. CDR3 size: 15 residues. Here the CDR3 reads CASSLGQGRMNGYTF. The CDR3 DNA is TGCGCCAGCAGCTTGGGTCAGGGCCGGATGAATGGCTACACCTTC.

This chain joins TRBV28 and TRBJ1-5; maybe TRBD1 (5 bases). From germline, CDR1 is MDHEN and CDR2 SYDVKM. V was shortened by 7 bases and J by 0 bases, with 19 bases between the two germline ends. This CDR3 is built from 17 residues. CDR3 sequence (DNA): TGTGCCAGCACCTCATTTTCGGACACACATAGCAATCAGCCCCAGCATTTT. Its translation: CASTSFSDTHSNQPQHF.

The chain links TRBV18 to TRBJ1-2; D might be TRBD1 (5 bases). V lost 3 bases and J lost 1, with 15 bases in between. Germline CDR1 KGHSH, CDR2 LQKENI. The CDR3 loop spans 16 amino acids. In DNA form, the CDR3 reads TGTGCCAGCTCACCGACTAGGGGACTGATTAACTATGGCTACACCTTC. Translation: CASSPTRGLINYGYTF.

V gene TRBV18 combines with J gene TRBJ2-1; D gene uncertain. Germline CDR1 is KGHSH and CDR2 is LQKENI. The CDR3 spans 16 residues. V was cut by 2 bases and J by 0 bases, with 11 bases left in between. The CDR3 loop is CASSPRQVSSYNEQFF. The DNA of the CDR3 is TGTGCCAGCTCACCAAGGCAGGTTAGCTCCTACAATGAGCAGTTCTTC.

This chain uses TRBV11-2 with TRBJ2-3, with 8 bases matching TRBD1. J lost 6 bases, V lost 7 bases, and 9 bases had no gene match. Per germline, CDR1 SGHAT and CDR2 FQNNGV. The CDR3 loop spans 14 amino acids. Here the CDR3 reads CASTLDRVVDTQYF. The CDR3 DNA follows: TGTGCCAGCACCCTGGACAGGGTGGTTGATACGCAGTATTTT. Based on the CDR3 plus reference TRBV11-2 and TRBJ2-3, the full variable domain is EAGVAQSPRYKIIEKRQSVAFWCNPISGHATLYWYQQILGQGPKLLIQFQNNGVVDDSQLPKDRFSAERLKGVDSTLKIQPAKLEDSAVYLCASTLDRVVDTQYFGPGTRLTVL.

The rearrangement uses TRBV7-2 and TRBJ1-4; D is possibly TRBD1 (5 bases). The germline gives CDR1 SGHTA, CDR2 FQGNSA. This CDR3 is built from 15 residues. The V end was cut by 1 base, the J end by 7 bases, with 13 bases between. The CDR3 DNA is TGTGCCAGCAGCTTAGTGGGGGGTGATTCTGAAAAACTGTTTTTT. This gives the protein CASSLVGGDSEKLFF.

V usage is TRBV28 and J usage is TRBJ1-5; no reliable D call. This CDR3 has 16 amino acids. With 5 bases removed from V and 6 bases from J, the gap between germline ends came to 20 bases. Germline V gives CDR1 MDHEN, CDR2 SYDVKM. In DNA form, the CDR3 reads TGTGCCAGCAGTCTCCTCTCGGTCGCAGGCCTTCAGCCCCAGCATTTT. This gives the protein CASSLLSVAGLQPQHF.

This chain uses TRBV6-9 with TRBJ1-1, with D perhaps TRBD1 (6 bases). CDR1 and CDR2 (germline): MNHGY, SVAAGI. V was cut by 6 bases and J by 3 bases, with 11 bases left in between. The CDR3 totals 13 residues. CDR3 in amino acids: CASRPRTDTEAFF. CDR3 DNA: TGTGCCAGCAGACCTCGGACAGACACTGAAGCTTTCTTT.

J is TRBJ1-2 and V is TRBV7-8; a weak D match, TRBD1 (6 bases). The V end was cut by 0 bases, the J end by 1 base, with 6 bases between. Germline CDR1 SGHVS, CDR2 FQNEAQ. The CDR3 runs 14 residues. CDR3 sequence reads: CASSLAQGNYGYTF. The CDR3 DNA reads TGTGCCAGCAGCTTAGCACAGGGTAACTATGGCTACACCTTC. The full variable domain, completed using reference TRBV7-8 and TRBJ1-2, is GAGVSQSPRYKVAKRGQDVALRCDPISGHVSLFWYQQALGQGPEFLTYFQNEAQLDKSGLPSDRFFAERPEGSVSTLKIQRTQQEDSAVYLCASSLAQGNYGYTFGSGTRLTVV.

The rearrangement links TRBV27 to TRBJ1-1; D unresolved. Germline V lookup: CDR1 MNHEY, CDR2 SMNVEV (reference sequence). The CDR3 has 13 residues. Deletions cut 5 bases from V and 0 bases from J, with 7 bases between. The CDR3 spells CASSPPLNTEAFF. In DNA, the CDR3 is TGTGCCAGCAGTCCCCCTCTGAACACTGAAGCTTTCTTT.

The chain combines TRBV4-1 with TRBJ2-7, with 7 bases that match TRBD2. Germline V gene sequence: CDR1 MGHRA, CDR2 YSYEKL. Unmatched junction bases numbered 9, after V lost 2 bases and J lost 2 bases. The CDR3 is made up of 16 amino acids. The CDR3 region is CASSQMAGALTYEQYF. The CDR3 nucleotides are TGCGCCAGCAGCCAAATGGCGGGAGCCCTGACCTACGAGCAGTACTTC.

V gene TRBV9 combines with J gene TRBJ2-7; 8 bases agree with TRBD2. The CDR3 sequence is 15 residues long. The germline CDR1 and CDR2 sequences are SGDLS and YYNGEE. The J segment lost 5 bases and the V segment lost 1 base, leaving 8 bases of the junction unmatched. CDR3 sequence reads: CASSVSTSDPHEQYF. The CDR3 DNA reads as TGTGCCAGCAGCGTATCGACTAGCGACCCCCACGAGCAGTACTTC.

This chain uses TRBV27 with TRBJ2-7, with a weak D call TRBD1 (5 bases). The CDR3 extends over 14 amino acids. V was clipped by 1 base and J by 1 base, with 8 bases between them. In germline, CDR1 is MNHEY, CDR2 SMNVEV (reference sequence). Here the CDR3 DNA reads TGTGCCAGCAGTTTATGGGGCCTATCCTACGAGCAGTACTTC. Translation: CASSLWGLSYEQYF.

This chain uses TRBV7-2 with TRBJ1-1; 7 bases are a match to TRBD1. Germline CDR1 reads SGHTA; CDR2 reads FQGNSA. The trim removed 5 bases at V and 5 bases at J, leaving 8 bases unmatched. The CDR3 consists of 14 residues. Written as DNA, the CDR3 is TGTGCCAGCAGCATACGACAGGGTTATACTGAAGCTTTCTTT. It codes for CASSIRQGYTEAFF.

CDR3 loop: CASSAGGNQPQHF. DNA for the CDR3: TGTGCCAGTAGTGCAGGGGGCAATCAGCCCCAGCATTTT. The chain couples TRBV19 to TRBJ1-5, with D perhaps TRBD1 (6 bases). Trimming pared 5 bases from V and 2 bases from J, leaving 7 bases between. The V gene's germline CDR1 is LNHDA and CDR2 SQIVND (reference sequence). This CDR3 comprises 13 residues.

V is TRBV2 and J is TRBJ1-5, with TRBD1 matching 10 bases. Germline V CDR1 and CDR2: SNHLY, FYNNEI. The CDR3 sequence is 14 residues long. Trimming at V came to 6 bases and at J to 5 bases, leaving 4 bases not matched to a gene. CDR3 coding DNA: TGTGCCAGCAGGTACGGGACAGGGGATCAGCCCCAGCATTTT. Amino acid sequence: CASRYGTGDQPQHF.

The chain uses TRBV5-1 and TRBJ2-3; TRBD1 agrees at 7 bases. The junction had 7 bases not matched to a gene; V was cut back by 0 bases and J by 3 bases. The CDR3 is 16 residues long. Germline CDR1 SGHRS, CDR2 YFSETQ. CDR3 in DNA: TGCGCCAGCAGCTTGGACAGGGGCCTTACGACAGATACGCAGTATTTT. Translating gives CASSLDRGLTTDTQYF.

The gene calls are TRBV11-2 and TRBJ1-2; no firm D call. Germline CDR1 SGHAT, CDR2 FQNNGV. This CDR3 comprises 13 residues. The V gene lost 5 bases and the J gene lost 4 bases, with 11 bases spanning the gap. CDR3: CASSPLRLYGYTF. CDR3 coding DNA: TGTGCCAGCAGCCCACTGCGGCTCTATGGCTACACCTTC.

The chain recombines TRBV5-1 with TRBJ2-7, with TRBD1 identical over 9 bases. CDR3 length: 14 residues. J lost 6 bases, V lost 3 bases, and 7 bases had no gene match. Looked up from germline, CDR1 is SGHRS and CDR2 is YFSETQ. The CDR3 reads CASSYRDRASEQYF. The CDR3 DNA follows: TGCGCCAGCAGCTACCGGGACAGGGCGAGCGAGCAGTACTTC.

This chain links TRBV7-9 with TRBJ2-1; 10 bases fit TRBD1. Germline CDR1 SEHNR, CDR2 FQNEAQ (reference sequence). The CDR3 contains 14 residues. The J segment lost 16 bases and the V segment lost 2 bases, leaving 11 bases of the junction unmatched. The CDR3 loop reads CASSLLSVGTGVFF. The CDR3 DNA reads as TGTGCCAGCAGCTTACTTTCCGTCGGGACAGGGGTATTCTTC.

V and J are TRBV19 and TRBJ2-5; maybe TRBD2 (5 bases). Germline lookup yields CDR1 LNHDA and CDR2 SQIVND (reference sequence). The CDR3 spans 14 residues. V was trimmed by 3 bases and J by 1 base, leaving 9 bases between them. CDR3 DNA sequence: TGTGCCAGTAGTATGTGGGGAGTCCAAGAGACCCAGTACTTC. Residues: CASSMWGVQETQYF.

The V gene is TRBV5-1, the J gene TRBJ1-2; 8 bases are shared with TRBD1. Trimming at V came to 2 bases and at J to 7 bases, leaving 4 bases not matched to a gene. The CDR3 has 13 residues. The germline gives CDR1 SGHRS, CDR2 YFSETQ. This chain's CDR3 is CASSLRQGTGYTF. Written as DNA, the CDR3 is TGCGCCAGCAGCTTAAGACAGGGGACTGGCTACACCTTC.

Written as DNA, the CDR3 is TGTGCCAGCAGCGTAGGATCAGGGAACCCCAAAGCTTTCTTT. Protein: CASSVGSGNPKAFF. The gene calls are TRBV9 and TRBJ1-1; D perhaps matches TRBD1 (5 bases). V lost 0 bases, J lost 9 bases, and 15 bases lay in between. CDR1 SGDLS and CDR2 YYNGEE come from the germline V gene. The CDR3 contains 14 residues. The full variable domain, its missing parts supplied by reference TRBV9 and TRBJ1-1, is DSGVTQTPKHLITATGQRVTLRCSPRSGDLSVYWYQQSLDQGLQFLIQYYNGEERAKGNILERFSAQQFPDLHSELNLSSLELGDSALYFCASSVGSGNPKAFFGQGTRLTVV.

This sequence joins TRBV19 and TRBJ1-1; the D gene is possibly TRBD1 (6 bases). CDR1 is LNHDA and CDR2 is SQIVND in the germline V gene (reference sequence). Trimming removed 8 bases at V and 3 bases at J, with 10 bases between. This CDR3 is 12 amino acids long. The CDR3 protein is CASGQFDTEAFF. The CDR3 nucleotides are TGTGCCAGTGGACAGTTTGACACTGAAGCTTTCTTT.

About this clone itself: The sample carries other DNA sequences with the same CDR3. V usage is TRBV6-5 and J usage is TRBJ1-1; D unresolved. The germline V gene has CDR1 MNHEY and CDR2 SVGAGI. This CDR3 is 15 amino acids long. V dropped 2 bases and J dropped 1 base, with 11 bases sitting between them. The CDR3 bases are TGTGCCAGCAGTTACCAGGTGCAGGCGAACACTGAAGCTTTCTTT. Translated: CASSYQVQANTEAFF.